These 15 T cell receptor beta chains were all obtained from the same sample, sequenced in a study of CD4 and CD8 cells across lung adenocarcinoma regions. From the PCR reads, TCRdb called clonotypes with MiXCR, one entry per CDR3 protein. Here the sample spans 7,500 to 9,500 distinct CDR3 sequences, approximately 48% being singletons. Sequenced: CD4+ T cells from the margin of a lung tumor. Receptors originate from a female donor with lung adenocarcinoma. The CD4 and CD8 labels of this study may be unreliable.

This clonotype was found a few times. The CDR3 sequence is CASSLGIQGRYGYTF. The DNA of the CDR3 is TGTGCCAGCAGCTTAGGTATCCAGGGCCGCTATGGCTACACCTTC. The V and J genes are TRBV7-2 and TRBJ1-2; D might be TRBD1 (5 bases). Trimming cost V 1 base and J 4 bases, with 13 bases left between them. Looked up from germline, CDR1 is SGHTA and CDR2 is FQGNSA. The CDR3 loop spans 15 amino acids.

The rearrangement joins TRBV6-5 to TRBJ2-3; a weak D match, TRBD2 (6 bases). Judging by the DNA end, TRBJ2-1 fits better; the J call may be wrong. The CDR3 consists of 16 residues. CDR1 is MNHEY, CDR2 SVGAGI, per germline. CDR3 region: CASRCSRDGRNDAQFF. The CDR3 DNA follows: TGTGCCAGCAGGTGCTCCCGGGATGGGAGGAACGATGCGCAGTTCTTC.

J is TRBJ2-4 and V is TRBV11-2; D not resolved. The J call may be faulty, since TRBJ2-7 better matches the DNA end. The CDR3 contains 14 residues. Germline-derived CDR1 and CDR2 are SGHAT and FQNNGV. In DNA, the CDR3 is TGTGCCAGCAGCTTACATATGGAACCAGGCGAGCAGTACTTC. This encodes CASSLHMEPGEQYF.

This clonotype is judged medium-sized. The CDR3 region is CASSLVRGNTGELFF. In nucleotides, the CDR3 is TGTGCCAGCAGCTTAGTGCGGGGGAACACCGGGGAGCTGTTTTTT. This rearrangement joins TRBV7-2 to TRBJ2-2, with D possibly matching TRBD2 (6 bases). Trimming took off 1 base at V and 1 base at J, with 7 bases between the two ends. Germline CDR1 and CDR2: SGHTA and FQGNSA. The CDR3 has 15 amino acids. Looking up the rest from reference TRBV7-2 and TRBJ2-2 gives the full variable domain: GAGVSQSPSNKVTEKGKDVELRCDPISGHTALYWYRQSLGQGLEFLIYFQGNSAPDKSGLPSDRFSAERTGGSVSTLTIQRTQQEDSAVYLCASSLVRGNTGELFFGEGSRLTVL.

The V and J genes are TRBV10-1 and TRBJ1-1; no clear D gene. The CDR3 covers 14 residues. CDR1 and CDR2 from the germline V gene are WNHNN and SYGVQD (reference sequence). With 4 bases removed from V and 0 bases from J, the gap between germline ends came to 9 bases. The CDR3 protein is CASSVGGLNTEAFF. The CDR3 coding sequence is TGCGCCAGCAGTGTGGGCGGATTGAACACTGAAGCTTTCTTT.

The chain combines TRBV6-1 with TRBJ2-1; 9 nucleotides agree with TRBD2. Germline V lookup: CDR1 MNHNS, CDR2 SASEGT. This CDR3 has 14 amino acids. After removal of 11 bases from V and 7 bases from J, the junction contained 12 bases not matched to a gene. CDR3 region: CALGGGRAKNEQFF. In nucleotides, the CDR3 is TGTGCCCTGGGGGGCGGGAGGGCCAAAAATGAGCAGTTCTTC.

A note on this clonotype: A much larger clone differs from this one at a single base, so this may be a read error. V and J are TRBV6-1 and TRBJ2-5, with D possibly called TRBD1 or TRBD2 (6 bases each). The CDR3 totals 14 residues. In germline, CDR1 is MNHNS, CDR2 SASEGT. The CDR3 sequence is CVSSPRQGRETQYF. The DNA for the CDR3 is TGTGTCAGCAGCCCGCGGCAGGGGAGGGAGACCCAGTACTTC.

By share of the sample, this clonotype is medium-sized. The rearrangement uses TRBV7-2 and TRBJ2-7; 12 bases fit TRBD2. There are 16 residues in the CDR3. The germline gives CDR1 SGHTA, CDR2 FQGNSA. The J segment lost 0 bases and the V segment lost 5 bases, leaving 5 bases of the junction unmatched. CDR3 region: CASSLGTSGLSYEQYF. DNA for the CDR3: TGTGCCAGCAGCCTAGGGACTAGCGGGCTCTCCTACGAGCAGTACTTC.

This clonotype was seen at least ten times. This rearrangement joins TRBV14 to TRBJ2-1; D remains unclear. The V end lost 2 bases, the J end lost 0 bases, and 11 bases lay between the germline ends. The CDR3 loop spans 16 amino acids. Germline-derived CDR1 and CDR2 are SGHDN and FVKESK. The CDR3 here is CASSQKAFSSYNEQFF. Here the CDR3 DNA reads TGTGCCAGCAGCCAAAAAGCGTTCAGCTCCTACAATGAGCAGTTCTTC.

This clonotype was observed a single time. The rearrangement joins TRBV5-1 to TRBJ2-3; 9 bases align to TRBD2. Germline CDR1 and CDR2: SGHRS and YFSETQ. The CDR3 runs to 15 residues. Trimming cost V 5 bases and J 3 bases; bases outside gene matches: 7. The CDR3 here is CASSGSSGRTDTQYF. Written as DNA, the CDR3 is TGCGCCAGCAGTGGTTCAAGCGGGAGGACAGATACGCAGTATTTT.

This clonotype was seen only once. Germline and junction disagree at one end, which may indicate a read error. The chain joins TRBV10-1 to TRBJ2-3; no reliable D call. This CDR3 has 13 residues. Germline CDR1 is WNHNN and CDR2 is SYGVQD (reference sequence). Here the CDR3 reads CATELHDTDTQYF. As DNA, the CDR3 is TGCGCCACCGAACTCCATGACACAGATACCCAGTATTTT.

This clonotype was counted at least ten times. The rearrangement joins TRBV7-2 to TRBJ2-2; 8 nucleotides agree with TRBD2. The germline V gene has CDR1 SGHTA and CDR2 FQGNSA. V lost 3 bases and J lost 6; bases outside the gene matches: 6. This CDR3 spans 15 amino acids. CDR3 region: CASSFGSGGPGELFF. The CDR3 region has the DNA TGTGCCAGCAGCTTTGGGTCGGGAGGGCCCGGGGAGCTGTTTTTT.

The chain employs TRBV27 and TRBJ1-6; possible D gene TRBD1, 6 bases. CDR1 MNHEY and CDR2 SMNVEV come from the germline V gene (reference sequence). V was shortened by 4 bases and J by 7 bases, with 11 bases between the two germline ends. This CDR3 region has 14 residues. CDR3 loop: CASSSTGRNSPLHF. The CDR3 region has the DNA TGTGCCAGCAGTTCTACAGGGCGCAATTCACCCCTCCACTTT.

This clonotype turned up a few times. The V gene is TRBV18, the J gene TRBJ2-5; TRBD1 matches 7 bases. The CDR3 sequence is 15 residues long. J gave up 4 bases and V 3 bases, and 8 bases lay outside the gene matches. The germline CDR1 and CDR2 sequences are KGHSH and LQKENI. The CDR3 region is CASSPGQAPPETQYF. The CDR3 region has the DNA TGTGCCAGCTCACCTGGACAGGCTCCCCCAGAGACCCAGTACTTC.

This clonotype was recorded once. This rearrangement joins TRBV6-1 to TRBJ2-1; D unclear. The CDR3 has 13 amino acids. Trimming took 6 bases from V and 1 from J, leaving 7 bases between them. Germline-derived CDR1 and CDR2 are MNHNS and SASEGT. Here the CDR3 reads CASRSGSYNEQFF. The CDR3 DNA follows: TGTGCCAGCAGGTCTGGGTCCTACAATGAGCAGTTCTTC.